Sequencing of this T cell receptor beta chain was carried out in a study of T cell repertoires in cytomegalovirus infection. The wider study: CMV epitopes in the study were HLA-C-restricted (recently identified) and HLA-B-restricted (well studied). Matching HLA type, along with CMV infection, was indicated by public TCR beta signatures. Whole-study results and caveats: HLA-C-restricted CMV-specific TCR beta clonotypes were dominant in the ex vivo response. Totalled public TCR beta family frequency picked out people who carried CMV plus the relevant HLA.

The V gene's germline CDR1 is SEHNR and CDR2 FQNEAQ (reference sequence). Trimming removed 3 bases from V and 6 bases from J, with 15 bases in between. This CDR3 has 15 amino acids. One entry per CDR3 protein, called by TCRdb with MiXCR from the reads. This sample has 400,000 to 600,000 distinct CDR3 sequences, with 42% found just once. This clonotype was counted only a few times. The antigen remains unidentified. Sequenced material: cultured PBMCs, taken from culture after CMV antigen stimulation. The chain employs TRBV7-9 and TRBJ1-3, with a possible D match to TRBD1 (5 bases). This TCR derives from a human donor in good health (CMV status not recorded). Some clones in this sample may be carry-over from other donors' samples. CDR3 nucleotides: TGTGCCAGCAGCTTGGAGGGCTGGGACCAAAACACCATATATTTT. Its protein is CASSLEGWDQNTIYF.